The 10 T cell receptor beta chains in this list originate from one sample, sequenced in a study of cytomegalovirus exposure and HLA in healthy donors. The PCR ran on 60 Vbeta and 13 Jbeta primers. Only in-frame clones appear in the TCRdb table, and some are missing; sequencing was by immunoSEQ multiplex PCR. Recorded for this sample: 200,000 to 250,000 clones. The sample comprised PBMCs. The receptors were gathered from a woman aged 25 to 39 in good health and CMV-seropositive.

The chain carries TRBV25-1 and TRBJ1-1, with D unresolved. Germline V gene data show CDR1 as MGHDK and CDR2 as SYGVNS. The CDR3 is 16 amino acids. V lost 1 base to trimming and J lost 4 bases, with 16 bases between them. The CDR3 DNA is TGTGCCAGCAGTGAATTATACGGTCGGGAGGGCACTGAAGCTTTCTTT. Residues: CASSELYGREGTEAFF.

The gene calls are TRBV5-1 and TRBJ1-1, with TRBD1 as a possible D gene (5 bases). Trimming took 3 bases from V and 8 from J, leaving 11 bases between them. The CDR3 has 12 amino acids. Germline V gene sequence: CDR1 SGHRS, CDR2 YFSETQ. The CDR3 sequence is CASSSDGGEAFF. Written as DNA, the CDR3 is TGCGCCAGCAGCTCTGACGGGGGAGAAGCTTTCTTT.

This chain uses TRBV18 with TRBJ2-2, with no clear D. V lost 2 bases to trimming and J lost 5 bases, with 15 bases between them. CDR1 is KGHSH, CDR2 LQKENI, per germline. The CDR3 runs to 16 residues. CDR3 in DNA: TGTGCCAGCTCACCAACCGGCAGTGCAGGTACCGGGGAGCTGTTTTTT. This translates into CASSPTGSAGTGELFF.

CDR3: CASSHNYGYTF. For the CDR3, the DNA is TGTGCCAGCAGTCATAACTATGGCTACACCTTC. The chain is built from TRBV6-5 and TRBJ1-2; D gene unclear. Deletions cut 5 bases from V and 1 base from J, with 2 bases between. Looked up from germline, CDR1 is MNHEY and CDR2 is SVGAGI. This CDR3 comprises 11 residues.

The chain recombines TRBV29-1 with TRBJ2-7; 7 bases agree with TRBD2. The CDR3 extends over 15 amino acids. CDR1 is SQVTM and CDR2 is ANQGSEA in the germline V gene. Trimming at V came to 5 bases and at J to 0 bases, leaving 10 bases not matched to a gene. CDR3 protein: CSVSRGAGVSYEQYF. The CDR3 region has the DNA TGCAGCGTTTCTAGGGGCGCGGGGGTCTCCTACGAGCAGTACTTC.

CDR3 in DNA: TGTGCCTGGCGATGGACTAGCGGGATCGGGACCCAGTACTTC. Amino acids: CAWRWTSGIGTQYF. The rearrangement joins TRBV30 to TRBJ2-5; TRBD2 agrees at 12 bases. Trimming removed 5 bases from V and 7 bases from J; junction bases left unmatched: 8. Germline V CDR1 and CDR2: GTSNPN, SVGIG (reference sequence). This CDR3 has 14 residues.

The chain links TRBV28 to TRBJ1-5; 8 nucleotides agree with TRBD1. The V segment lost 9 bases and the J segment 6 bases; nucleotides outside the gene matches: 7. Germline V gene data show CDR1 as MDHEN and CDR2 as SYDVKM. This CDR3 is 13 amino acids long. In nucleotides, the CDR3 is TGTGCCAGTGACAGGGGAAGGGGTCAGCCCCAGCATTTT. Protein sequence: CASDRGRGQPQHF.

The chain is built from TRBV12-5 and TRBJ2-7, with D tentatively TRBD2 (7 bases). Germline assignment: CDR1 LGHNT and CDR2 FRNRAP. This CDR3 region has 19 residues. V lost 3 bases and J 4 bases, leaving 28 bases between the germline ends. CDR3 loop: CASGFFRVVGGGLTYEQYF. For the CDR3, the DNA is TGTGCTAGTGGTTTCTTCCGGGTAGTGGGCGGGGGCCTAACATACGAGCAGTACTTC. The whole variable domain, filled in from reference TRBV12-5 and TRBJ2-7, reads DARVTQTPRHKVTEMGQEVTMRCQPILGHNTVFWYRQTMMQGLELLAYFRNRAPLDDSGMPKDRFSAEMPDATLATLKIQPSEPRDSAVYFCASGFFRVVGGGLTYEQYFGPGTRLTVT.

Written as DNA, the CDR3 is TGCGCCAGCAGCGCCCTGACAGGGGGCACCGGGGAGCTGTTTTTT. Translation: CASSALTGGTGELFF. The V call is TRBV10-1, the J call TRBJ2-2, with TRBD1 matching over 9 bases. The germline CDR1 and CDR2 sequences are WNHNN and SYGVQD (reference sequence). V shed 6 bases, J shed 4 bases, and the junction held 6 bases outside the gene matches. The CDR3 extends over 15 amino acids.

The chain couples TRBV6-5 to TRBJ2-7; D remains ambiguous. The CDR3 spans 14 residues. V was clipped by 6 bases and J by 5 bases, with 17 bases between them. Per germline, CDR1 MNHEY and CDR2 SVGAGI. The CDR3 bases are TGTGCCAGCAGCCTTCTAGGTCTTAGAAACGAGCAGTACTTC. It translates to CASSLLGLRNEQYF.